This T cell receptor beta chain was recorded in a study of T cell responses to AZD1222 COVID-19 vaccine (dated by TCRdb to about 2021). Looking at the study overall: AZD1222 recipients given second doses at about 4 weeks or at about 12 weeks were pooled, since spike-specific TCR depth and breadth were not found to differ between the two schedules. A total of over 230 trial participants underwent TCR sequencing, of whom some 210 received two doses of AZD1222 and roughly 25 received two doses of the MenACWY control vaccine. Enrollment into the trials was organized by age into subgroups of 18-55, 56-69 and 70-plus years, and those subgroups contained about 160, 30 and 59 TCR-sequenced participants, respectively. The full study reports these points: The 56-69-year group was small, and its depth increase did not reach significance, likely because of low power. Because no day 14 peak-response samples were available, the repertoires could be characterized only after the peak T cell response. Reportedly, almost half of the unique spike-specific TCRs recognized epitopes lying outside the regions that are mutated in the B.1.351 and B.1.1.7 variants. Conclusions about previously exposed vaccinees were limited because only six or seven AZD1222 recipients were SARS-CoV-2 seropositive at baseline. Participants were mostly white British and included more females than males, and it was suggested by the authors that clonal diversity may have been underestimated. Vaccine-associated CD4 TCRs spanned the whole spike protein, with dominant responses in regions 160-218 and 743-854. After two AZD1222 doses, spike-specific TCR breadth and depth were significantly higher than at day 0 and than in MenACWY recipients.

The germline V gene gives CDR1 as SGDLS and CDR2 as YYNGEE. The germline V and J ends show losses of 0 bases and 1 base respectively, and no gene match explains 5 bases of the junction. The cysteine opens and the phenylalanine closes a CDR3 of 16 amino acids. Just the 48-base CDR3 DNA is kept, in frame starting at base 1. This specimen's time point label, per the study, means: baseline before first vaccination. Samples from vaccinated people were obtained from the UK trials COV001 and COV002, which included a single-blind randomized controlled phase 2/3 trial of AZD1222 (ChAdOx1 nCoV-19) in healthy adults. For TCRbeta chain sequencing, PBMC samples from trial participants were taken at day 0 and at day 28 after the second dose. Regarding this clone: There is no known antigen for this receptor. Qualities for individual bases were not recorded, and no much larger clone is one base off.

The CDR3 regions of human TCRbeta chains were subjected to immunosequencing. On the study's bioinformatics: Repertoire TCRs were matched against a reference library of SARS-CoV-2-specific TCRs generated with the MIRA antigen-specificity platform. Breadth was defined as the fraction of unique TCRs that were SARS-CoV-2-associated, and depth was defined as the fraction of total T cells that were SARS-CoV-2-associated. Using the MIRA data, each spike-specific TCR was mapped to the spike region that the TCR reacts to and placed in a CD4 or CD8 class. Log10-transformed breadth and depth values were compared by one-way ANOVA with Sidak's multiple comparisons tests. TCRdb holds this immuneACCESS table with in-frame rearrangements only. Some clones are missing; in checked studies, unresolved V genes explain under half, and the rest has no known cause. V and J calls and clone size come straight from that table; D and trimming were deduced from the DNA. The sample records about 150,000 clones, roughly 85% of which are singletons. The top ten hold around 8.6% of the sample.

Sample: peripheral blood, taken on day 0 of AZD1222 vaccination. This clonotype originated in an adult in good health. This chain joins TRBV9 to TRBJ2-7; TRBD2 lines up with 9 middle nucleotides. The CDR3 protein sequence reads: CASSVGGGRGSYEQYF. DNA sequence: TGTGCCAGCAGCGTAGGAGGCGGGAGGGGATCCTACGAGCAGTACTTC.